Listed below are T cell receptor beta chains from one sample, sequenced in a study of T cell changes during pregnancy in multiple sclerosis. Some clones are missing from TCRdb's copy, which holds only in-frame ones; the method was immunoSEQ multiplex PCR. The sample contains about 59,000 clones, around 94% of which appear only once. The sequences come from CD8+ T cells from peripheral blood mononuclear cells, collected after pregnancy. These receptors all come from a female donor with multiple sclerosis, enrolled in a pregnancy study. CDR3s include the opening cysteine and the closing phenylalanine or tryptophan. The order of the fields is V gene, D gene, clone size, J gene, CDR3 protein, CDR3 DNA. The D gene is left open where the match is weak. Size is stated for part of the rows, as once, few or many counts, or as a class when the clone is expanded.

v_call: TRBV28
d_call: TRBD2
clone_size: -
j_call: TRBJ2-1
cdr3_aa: CASSQLAGGDDEQFF
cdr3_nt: TGTGCCAGCAGCCAACTAGCGGGAGGAGACGATGAGCAGTTCTTC

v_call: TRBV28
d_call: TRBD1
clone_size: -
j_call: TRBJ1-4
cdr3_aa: CASSVHGQAYNEKLFF
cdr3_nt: TGTGCCAGCAGTGTTCACGGACAGGCCTATAATGAAAAACTGTTTTTT

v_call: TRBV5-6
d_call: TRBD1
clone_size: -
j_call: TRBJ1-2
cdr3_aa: CASSLPGTGYGYTF
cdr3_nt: TGTGCCAGCAGCTTACCCGGGACAGGCTATGGCTACACCTTC

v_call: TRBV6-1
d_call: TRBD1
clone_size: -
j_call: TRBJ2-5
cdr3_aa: CASSEATGTGGETQYF
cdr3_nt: TGTGCCAGCAGTGAAGCCACCGGGACAGGGGGCGAGACCCAGTACTTC

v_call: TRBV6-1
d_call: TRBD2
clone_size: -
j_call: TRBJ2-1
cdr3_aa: CASSESGRSYNEQFF
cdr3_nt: TGTGCCAGCAGTGAGAGCGGGAGGTCCTACAATGAGCAGTTCTTC

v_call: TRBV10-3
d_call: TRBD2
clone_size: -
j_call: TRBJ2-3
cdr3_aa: CAIDSGGRGETDTQYF
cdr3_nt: TGTGCCATCGATTCCGGCGGGAGAGGGGAAACAGATACGCAGTATTTT

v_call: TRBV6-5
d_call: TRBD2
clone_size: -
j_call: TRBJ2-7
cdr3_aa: CASSHTTSPTYEQYF
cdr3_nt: TGTGCCAGCAGTCACACGACTAGCCCTACCTACGAGCAGTACTTC

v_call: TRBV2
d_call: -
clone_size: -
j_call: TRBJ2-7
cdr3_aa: CASSAPAGVIHEQYF
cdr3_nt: TGTGCCAGCAGTGCCCCGGCCGGGGTAATACACGAGCAGTACTTC

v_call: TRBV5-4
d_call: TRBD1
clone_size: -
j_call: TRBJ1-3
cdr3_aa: CASSWGRQGASGNTIYF
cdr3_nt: TGTGCCAGCAGCTGGGGCAGACAGGGGGCTTCGGGAAACACCATATATTTT

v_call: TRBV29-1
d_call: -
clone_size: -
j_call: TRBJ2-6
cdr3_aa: CSALPDNSGANVLTF
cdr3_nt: TGCAGCGCCTTACCCGACAACTCTGGGGCCAACGTCCTGACTTTC

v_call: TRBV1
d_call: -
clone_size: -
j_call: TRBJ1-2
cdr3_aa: CTSSSKHYSGNYGYTF
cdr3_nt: TGCACCAGCAGCAGCAAACACTACAGCGGGAACTATGGCTACACCTTC

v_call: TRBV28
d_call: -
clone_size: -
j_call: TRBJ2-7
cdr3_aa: CASSLWGGEQYF
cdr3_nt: TGTGCCAGCAGTTTATGGGGGGGCGAGCAGTACTTC

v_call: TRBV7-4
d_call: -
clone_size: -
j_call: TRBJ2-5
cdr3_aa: CASRTCGAMAETQYF
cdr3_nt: TGTGCCAGCAGGACCTGTGGGGCCATGGCAGAGACCCAGTACTTC

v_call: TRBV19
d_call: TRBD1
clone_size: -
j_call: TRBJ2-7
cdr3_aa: CASSIWDRTYEQYF
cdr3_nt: TGTGCCAGTAGTATATGGGACAGAACCTACGAGCAGTACTTC

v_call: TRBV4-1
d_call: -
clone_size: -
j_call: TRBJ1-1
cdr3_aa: CASSYPGGNTEAFF
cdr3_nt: TGCGCCAGCAGCTATCCCGGGGGTAACACTGAAGCTTTCTTT

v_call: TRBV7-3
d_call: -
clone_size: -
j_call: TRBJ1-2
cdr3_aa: CASTPISGYTF
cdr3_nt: TGTGCCAGCACCCCGATAAGCGGCTACACCTTC

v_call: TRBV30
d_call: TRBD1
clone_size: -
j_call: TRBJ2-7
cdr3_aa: CACVTGEHYEQYF
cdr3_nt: TGTGCCTGTGTGACAGGGGAGCACTACGAGCAGTACTTC

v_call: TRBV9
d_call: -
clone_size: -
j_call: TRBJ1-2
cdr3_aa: CASSTSVGENYGYTF
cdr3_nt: TGTGCCAGCAGCACATCTGTTGGAGAAAACTATGGCTACACCTTC

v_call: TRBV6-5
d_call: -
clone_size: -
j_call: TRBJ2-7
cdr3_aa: CASSFTGGYEQYF
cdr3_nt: TGTGCCAGCAGTTTCACAGGTGGCTACGAGCAGTACTTC

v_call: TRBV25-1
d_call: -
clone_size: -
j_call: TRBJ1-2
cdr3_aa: CASRGGRQHGYTF
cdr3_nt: TGTGCCAGCAGGGGGGGGAGACAGCATGGCTACACCTTC

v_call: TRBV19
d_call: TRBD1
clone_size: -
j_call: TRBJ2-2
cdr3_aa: CASSLRTGEEDGELFF
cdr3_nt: TGTGCCAGTAGCCTCCGGACAGGGGAGGAGGACGGGGAGCTGTTTTTT

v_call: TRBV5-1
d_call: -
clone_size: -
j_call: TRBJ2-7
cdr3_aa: CASSLERFSYEQYF
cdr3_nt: TGCGCCAGCAGCTTGGAGAGATTTTCCTACGAGCAGTACTTC

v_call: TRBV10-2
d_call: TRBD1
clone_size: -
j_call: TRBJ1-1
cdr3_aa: CASSPGGRNTEAFF
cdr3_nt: TGCGCCAGCAGCCCAGGGGGCAGGAACACTGAAGCTTTCTTT

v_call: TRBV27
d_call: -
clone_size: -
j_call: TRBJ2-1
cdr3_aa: CASSLSRQDWVRPHNEQFF
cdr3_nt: TGTGCCAGCAGTTTATCGCGACAGGATTGGGTCCGGCCCCACAATGAGCAGTTCTTC

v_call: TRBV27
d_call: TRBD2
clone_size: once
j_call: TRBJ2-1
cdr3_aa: CASKVAAGGRRNEQFF
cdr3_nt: TGTGCCAGCAAGGTGGCGGCGGGAGGGCGGCGGAATGAGCAGTTCTTC

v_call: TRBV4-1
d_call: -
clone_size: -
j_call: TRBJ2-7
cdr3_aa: CASSQVIGGYEQYF
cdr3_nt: TGCGCCAGCAGCCAAGTAATTGGCGGCTACGAGCAGTACTTC

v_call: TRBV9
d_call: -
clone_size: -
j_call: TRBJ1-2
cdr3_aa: CASSGVRGHQGGYTF
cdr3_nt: TGTGCCAGCAGCGGGGTAAGGGGACATCAAGGCGGCTACACCTTC

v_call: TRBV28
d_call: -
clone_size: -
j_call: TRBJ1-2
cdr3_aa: CASSSQGNGYTF
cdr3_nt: TGTGCCAGCAGTTCCCAGGGGAATGGCTACACCTTC

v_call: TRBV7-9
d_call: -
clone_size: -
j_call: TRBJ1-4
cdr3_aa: CASSFVSGDEKLFF
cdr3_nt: TGTGCCAGCAGCTTCGTTAGCGGCGATGAAAAACTGTTTTTT

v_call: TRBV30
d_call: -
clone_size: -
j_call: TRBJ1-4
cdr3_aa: CAWLSGFEKLFF
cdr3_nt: TGTGCCTGGTTAAGCGGTTTTGAAAAACTGTTTTTT

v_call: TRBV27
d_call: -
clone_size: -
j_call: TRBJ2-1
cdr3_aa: CASSGYYNEQFF
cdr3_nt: TGTGCCAGCAGCGGGTACTACAATGAGCAGTTCTTC

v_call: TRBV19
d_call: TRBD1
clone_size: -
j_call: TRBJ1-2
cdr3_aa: CASSAGTGGYGYTF
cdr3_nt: TGTGCCAGTAGCGCCGGGACAGGGGGGTATGGCTACACCTTC

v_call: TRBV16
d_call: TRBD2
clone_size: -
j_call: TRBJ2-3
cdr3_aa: CASSPREGPDTQYF
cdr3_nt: TGTGCCAGCAGCCCCCGGGAGGGTCCAGATACGCAGTATTTT

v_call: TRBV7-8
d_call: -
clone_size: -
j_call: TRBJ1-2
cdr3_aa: CASSSRLGYGYTF
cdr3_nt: TGTGCCAGCAGCTCTCGACTAGGCTATGGCTACACCTTC

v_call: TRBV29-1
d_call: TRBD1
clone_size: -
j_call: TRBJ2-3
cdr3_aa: CSVPQSTNRDRGTDTQYF
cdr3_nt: TGCAGCGTTCCCCAATCAACGAACCGGGACAGGGGGACAGATACGCAGTATTTT

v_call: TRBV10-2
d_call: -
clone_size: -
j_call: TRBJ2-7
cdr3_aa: CACGDPSYEQYF
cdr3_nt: TGCGCCTGCGGAGACCCCTCCTACGAGCAGTACTTC

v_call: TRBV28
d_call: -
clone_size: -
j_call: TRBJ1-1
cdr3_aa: CASSFWGGNTEAFF
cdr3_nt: TGTGCCAGCAGTTTCTGGGGCGGAAACACTGAAGCTTTCTTT

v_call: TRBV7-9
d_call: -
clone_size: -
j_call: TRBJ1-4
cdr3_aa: CASSFSPSGDGVTEKLFF
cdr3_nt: TGTGCCAGCAGCTTTAGTCCCTCCGGCGACGGGGTCACAGAAAAACTGTTTTTT

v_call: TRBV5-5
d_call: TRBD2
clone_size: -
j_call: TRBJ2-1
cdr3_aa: CASSPRTSGPNEQFF
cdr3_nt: TGTGCCAGCAGCCCGAGGACTAGCGGGCCCAATGAGCAGTTCTTC

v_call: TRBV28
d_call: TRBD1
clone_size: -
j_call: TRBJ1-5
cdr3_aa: CASRQGASNQPQHF
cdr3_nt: TGTGCCAGCAGACAGGGGGCTAGCAATCAGCCCCAGCATTTT

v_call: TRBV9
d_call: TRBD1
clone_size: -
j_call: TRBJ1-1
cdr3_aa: CASSAGGQGGTEAFF
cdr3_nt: TGTGCCAGCAGCGCCGGGGGACAGGGGGGGACTGAAGCTTTCTTT

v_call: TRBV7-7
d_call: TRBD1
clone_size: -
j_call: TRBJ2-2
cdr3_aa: CASSQMPGQGSTGELFF
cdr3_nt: TGTGCCAGCAGCCAGATGCCGGGACAGGGGTCCACCGGGGAGCTGTTTTTT

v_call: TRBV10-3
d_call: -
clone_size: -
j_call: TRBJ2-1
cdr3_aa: CAINREPYNEQFF
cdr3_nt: TGTGCCATCAATCGGGAGCCTTACAATGAGCAGTTCTTC

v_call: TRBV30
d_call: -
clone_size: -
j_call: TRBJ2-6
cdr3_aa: CAWSVMRTGANVLTF
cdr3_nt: TGTGCCTGGAGTGTCATGAGAACTGGGGCCAACGTCCTGACTTTC

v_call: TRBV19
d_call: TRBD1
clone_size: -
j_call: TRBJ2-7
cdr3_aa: CASTPGTGGYEQYF
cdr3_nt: TGTGCCAGTACCCCGGGGACAGGAGGGTATGAGCAGTACTTC

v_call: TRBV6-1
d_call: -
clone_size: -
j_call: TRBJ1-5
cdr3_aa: CASSGQRRGNQPQHF
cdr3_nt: TGTGCCAGCAGTGGTCAGAGGCGGGGTAATCAGCCCCAGCATTTT

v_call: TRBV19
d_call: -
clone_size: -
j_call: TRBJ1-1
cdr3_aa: CATRQVPGGTEAFF
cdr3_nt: TGTGCCACCCGACAGGTCCCGGGGGGCACTGAAGCTTTCTTT

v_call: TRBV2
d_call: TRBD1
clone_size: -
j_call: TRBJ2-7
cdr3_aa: CASGGQATYEQYF
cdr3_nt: TGTGCCAGCGGCGGACAGGCTACGTACGAGCAGTACTTC

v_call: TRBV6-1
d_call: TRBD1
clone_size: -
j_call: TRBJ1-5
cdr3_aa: CASGQDQPQHF
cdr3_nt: TGTGCCAGCGGACAGGATCAGCCCCAGCATTTT

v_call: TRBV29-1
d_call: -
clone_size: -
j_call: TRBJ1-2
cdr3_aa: CSVPTLLDRSNYGYTF
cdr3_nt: TGCAGCGTTCCTACCCTGCTAGACAGGTCTAACTATGGCTACACCTTC

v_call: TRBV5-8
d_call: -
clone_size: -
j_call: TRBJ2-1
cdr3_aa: CASSSPYYNEQFF
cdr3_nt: TGTGCCAGCAGCTCCCCTTACTACAATGAGCAGTTCTTC

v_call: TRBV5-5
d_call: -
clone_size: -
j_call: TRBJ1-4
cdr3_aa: CASSQAMGYNGEKLFF
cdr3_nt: TGTGCCAGCAGCCAGGCAATGGGTTACAACGGTGAAAAACTGTTTTTT

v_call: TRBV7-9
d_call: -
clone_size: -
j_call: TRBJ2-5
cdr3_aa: CASSLESKTQYF
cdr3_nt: TGTGCCAGCAGCTTAGAGAGTAAGACCCAGTACTTC

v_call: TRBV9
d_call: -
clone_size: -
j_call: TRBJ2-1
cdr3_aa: CASSMANEQFF
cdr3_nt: TGTGCCAGCAGCATGGCCAATGAGCAGTTCTTC

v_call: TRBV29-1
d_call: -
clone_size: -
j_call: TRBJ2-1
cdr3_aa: CSLVEAEQFF
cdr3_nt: TGCAGTCTAGTGGAGGCGGAGCAGTTCTTC

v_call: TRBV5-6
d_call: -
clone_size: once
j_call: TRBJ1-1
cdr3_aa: CASSLTVVMNTEAFF
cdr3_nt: TGTGCCAGCAGCCTAACAGTGGTTATGAACACTGAAGCTTTCTTT

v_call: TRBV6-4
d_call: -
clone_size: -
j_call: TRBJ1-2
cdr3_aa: CASPRPETDYGYTF
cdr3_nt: TGTGCCAGCCCACGACCGGAGACAGACTATGGCTACACCTTC

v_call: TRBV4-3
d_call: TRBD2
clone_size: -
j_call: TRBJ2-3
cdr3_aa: CASSQVVWDGRATDTQYF
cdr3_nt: TGCGCCAGCAGCCAAGTCGTCTGGGACGGGAGGGCCACAGATACGCAGTATTTT

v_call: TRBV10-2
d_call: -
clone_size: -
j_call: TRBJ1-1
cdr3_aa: CASSETTEGTEAFF
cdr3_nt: TGCGCCAGCAGTGAGACGACAGAAGGGACTGAAGCTTTCTTT

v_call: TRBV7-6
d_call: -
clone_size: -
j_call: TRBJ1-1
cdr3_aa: CASSLEWGGPEAFF
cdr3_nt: TGTGCCAGCAGCTTAGAGTGGGGAGGGCCTGAAGCTTTCTTT